These 2 T cell receptor beta chains originate from one sample sequenced in a study of T cell responses to AZD1222 COVID-19 vaccine. This table comes from immunoSEQ multiplex PCR, and its TCRdb copy is limited to in-frame clones, with some not included. The data hold approximately 100,000 clones, with about 89% observed a single time. Sequenced material: peripheral blood, taken on day 0 of AZD1222 vaccination. The receptors were gathered from an adult in good health.

Comment on this clone: Other DNA sequences in this specimen translate into the identical CDR3. V usage is TRBV30 and J usage is TRBJ1-2; no definite D call. V dropped 0 bases and J dropped 4 bases, with 3 bases sitting between them. Per the germline V gene, CDR1 is GTSNPN and CDR2 is SVGIG (reference sequence). The CDR3 contains 11 residues. The CDR3 protein is CAWSVSYGYTF. For the CDR3, the DNA is TGTGCCTGGAGTGTGAGCTATGGCTACACCTTC.

V usage is TRBV29-1 and J usage is TRBJ2-1, with D perhaps TRBD2 (6 bases). Germline V gene lookup returns CDR1 SQVTM and CDR2 ANQGSEA. V was shortened by 1 base and J by 7 bases, with 17 bases between the two germline ends. This CDR3 is built from 15 residues. CDR3 loop: CSVEGRGGSGNEQFF. Here the CDR3 DNA reads TGCAGCGTTGAAGGGAGGGGAGGCTCGGGAAATGAGCAGTTCTTC.